The 32 T cell receptor beta chains listed next were all sequenced from one sample in a study of blood T cell repertoires in COVID-19. Libraries were prepared by immunoSEQ multiplex PCR; TCRdb keeps only in-frame clonotypes and omits some of them. The sample yields 130,000 to 150,000 clones, 70% to 85% seen once. Sequenced input: peripheral blood. These receptors originate from a man aged 60 to 75 with acute or convalescent COVID-19.

The chain is built from TRBV10-3 and TRBJ2-1; 9 bases line up with TRBD2. Looked up from germline, CDR1 is ENHRY and CDR2 is SYGVKD. CDR3 length: 13 residues. The trim removed 8 bases at V and 7 bases at J, leaving 6 bases unmatched. CDR3 residues: CAIQAGGGNEQFF. The CDR3 nucleotides read TGTGCCATCCAAGCGGGAGGTGGGAATGAGCAGTTCTTC.

The rearrangement joins TRBV27 to TRBJ2-7; 7 nucleotides line up with TRBD2. J gave up 0 bases and V 5 bases, and 7 bases lay outside the gene matches. The germline CDR1 and CDR2 sequences are MNHEY and SMNVEV (reference sequence). The CDR3 runs to 15 residues. The DNA of the CDR3 is TGTGCCAGCAGTGCCCCATCTAGCGGCTCCTACGAGCAGTACTTC. As protein: CASSAPSSGSYEQYF.

The chain carries TRBV9 and TRBJ2-5, with 11 bases aligning to TRBD2. The V and J ends lost 2 bases and 4 bases, in that order; junction bases with no gene match: 4. Looked up from germline, CDR1 is SGDLS and CDR2 is YYNGEE. There are 15 residues in the CDR3. CDR3 DNA sequence: TGTGCCAGCAGCGTCTTAGCGGGAGGGGGAGAGACCCAGTACTTC. Protein product: CASSVLAGGGETQYF.

The CDR3 reads CASSLRAREGGNEQFF. CDR3 DNA: TGTGCCAGCAGCTTAAGAGCCCGGGAGGGCGGCAATGAGCAGTTCTTC. The genes are TRBV7-9 and TRBJ2-1, with 8 bases aligning to TRBD2. The CDR3 spans 16 residues. Germline CDR1 SEHNR, CDR2 FQNEAQ (reference sequence). Trimming removed 2 bases from V and 6 bases from J; junction bases left unmatched: 9.

The chain has TRBV7-9 and TRBJ1-1; TRBD1 matches at 10 bases. Trimming took 5 bases from V and 4 from J; bases not matched to a gene: 7. The germline gives CDR1 SEHNR, CDR2 FQNEAQ (reference sequence). The CDR3 is made up of 15 amino acids. For the CDR3, the DNA is TGTGCCAGCAGCCCTCGGACAGGGGGTGGCACTGAAGCTTTCTTT. Translated, it gives CASSPRTGGGTEAFF. Full variable domain (rest looked up from reference TRBV7-9 and TRBJ1-1): DTGVSQNPRHKITKRGQNVTFRCDPISEHNRLYWYRQTLGQGPEFLTYFQNEAQLEKSRLLSDRFSAERPKGSFSTLEIQRTEQGDSAMYLCASSPRTGGGTEAFFGQGTRLTVV.

The V and J genes are TRBV30 and TRBJ1-1, with D unclear. The CDR3 runs to 13 residues. Trimming left V 1 base short and J 2 bases short, with 8 bases between. CDR1 and CDR2 (germline): GTSNPN, SVGIG (reference sequence). This CDR3 reads CAWSGWLNTEAFF. The CDR3 coding sequence is TGTGCCTGGAGTGGCTGGCTCAACACTGAAGCTTTCTTT.

The rearrangement joins TRBV6-5 to TRBJ1-1; 8 nucleotides agree with TRBD1. The CDR3 has 14 residues. The V gene's germline CDR1 is MNHEY and CDR2 SVGAGI. The junction had 4 bases not matched to a gene; V was cut back by 4 bases and J by 3 bases. The CDR3 nucleotides are TGTGCCAGCAGTTGGAAGGGACAGGACACTGAAGCTTTCTTT. Translation: CASSWKGQDTEAFF.

The chain combines TRBV4-3 with TRBJ1-4; TRBD1 might be the D (5 bases). Trimming pared 0 bases from V and 8 bases from J, leaving 13 bases between. The germline gives CDR1 LGHNA, CDR2 YSLEER. The CDR3 spans 15 residues. CDR3 sequence (DNA): TGCGCCAGCAGCCAAGATCCCAGGGAGGGGGAAAAACTGTTTTTT. This gives the protein CASSQDPREGEKLFF.

The sample holds a few counts of this clone. CDR3: CASSLGQPYTEAFF. CDR3 DNA: TGTGCCAGCAGCCTCGGACAGCCTTACACTGAAGCTTTCTTT. The chain recombines TRBV14 with TRBJ1-1; tentative D call: TRBD1 (6 bases). V was pared by 4 bases and J by 3 bases, with 12 bases between. Germline CDR1 reads SGHDN; CDR2 reads FVKESK. The CDR3 extends over 14 amino acids. Together with reference TRBV14 and TRBJ1-1, the CDR3 gives the full variable domain: EAGVTQFPSHSVIEKGQTVTLRCDPISGHDNLYWYRRVMGKEIKFLLHFVKESKQDESGMPNNRFLAERTGGTYSTLKVQPAELEDSGVYFCASSLGQPYTEAFFGQGTRLTVV.

The V call is TRBV29-1, the J call TRBJ1-5; D ambiguous. With 7 bases removed from V and 2 bases from J, the gap between germline ends came to 12 bases. The CDR3 sequence is 13 residues long. Germline loops: CDR1 SQVTM, CDR2 ANQGSEA. The CDR3 loop is CSGSTGGNQPQHF. The CDR3 nucleotides are TGCAGCGGCTCAACTGGAGGCAATCAGCCCCAGCATTTT.

The genes are TRBV18 and TRBJ2-3; 8 positions agree with TRBD2. The V and J ends lost 3 bases and 0 bases, in that order; junction bases with no gene match: 11. There are 18 residues in the CDR3. Germline values: CDR1 KGHSH, CDR2 LQKENI. The CDR3 DNA reads as TGTGCCAGCTCACCTCTATGGGCTAGCGGGCAAAGCACAGATACGCAGTATTTT. Translation: CASSPLWASGQSTDTQYF.

The chain carries TRBV6-6 and TRBJ1-1; D perhaps matches TRBD1 (6 bases). This CDR3 spans 14 amino acids. V lost 6 bases to trimming and J lost 0 bases, with 11 bases between them. Germline V lookup: CDR1 MNHNY, CDR2 SVGAGI (reference sequence). The CDR3 DNA follows: TGTGCCAGCAGGGGGGACACATTGAACACTGAAGCTTTCTTT. Translating it yields CASRGDTLNTEAFF.

There are a few counts of this clone. The genes are TRBV29-1 and TRBJ2-1, with D possibly TRBD2 on 6 matching bases. The length of the CDR3 is 13 residues. Per germline, CDR1 SQVTM and CDR2 ANQGSEA. V lost 7 bases to trimming and J lost 8 bases, with 18 bases between them. DNA for the CDR3: TGCAGCGCGGGCTCGGGAGAGGGCTATGAGCAGTTCTTC. Translating gives CSAGSGEGYEQFF.

The genes are TRBV19 and TRBJ2-5, with no clear D. Deletions cut 5 bases from V and 4 bases from J, with 11 bases between. Germline lookup yields CDR1 LNHDA and CDR2 SQIVND (reference sequence). The CDR3 runs 13 residues. The CDR3 sequence is CASSLQTGETQYF. The CDR3 coding sequence is TGTGCCAGTAGTCTCCAGACGGGAGAGACCCAGTACTTC.

The chain joins TRBV27 to TRBJ1-1, with TRBD1 matching over 8 bases. The CDR3 totals 17 residues. With V trimmed by 1 base and J by 5 bases, 12 bases remained unmatched. CDR1 is MNHEY, CDR2 SMNVEV, per germline (reference sequence). CDR3 region: CASSLYGTGSRWTEAFF. The CDR3 bases are TGTGCCAGCAGTTTATACGGGACAGGTTCGAGGTGGACTGAAGCTTTCTTT.

In its sample, this clone was seen a few times. The chain carries TRBV3-1 (or the pseudogene TRBV3-2) and TRBJ2-7; D is unresolved. CDR3 length: 17 residues. Looked up from germline, CDR1 is LGHDT and CDR2 is YNNKEL (reference sequence). V lost 0 bases and J 0 bases, leaving 15 bases between the germline ends. The CDR3 sequence: CASSQDGREMISYEQYF. CDR3 coding DNA: TGTGCCAGCAGCCAAGATGGTCGCGAGATGATCTCCTACGAGCAGTACTTC.

The chain carries TRBV10-3 and TRBJ2-7; 8 bases agree with TRBD2. With V trimmed by 0 bases and J by 2 bases, 6 bases remained unmatched. Germline loops: CDR1 ENHRY, CDR2 SYGVKD. CDR3 length: 16 residues. CDR3 in amino acids: CAISESAGLATYEQYF. The DNA of the CDR3 is TGTGCCATCAGTGAGTCGGCAGGACTAGCCACCTACGAGCAGTACTTC.

The rearrangement links TRBV14 to TRBJ2-7; D unresolved. CDR1 is SGHDN and CDR2 is FVKESK in the germline V gene. The CDR3 extends over 15 amino acids. Trimming stripped 1 base from V and 0 bases from J, with 10 bases between. This chain's CDR3 is CASSQGPAVSYEQYF. The CDR3 bases are TGTGCCAGCAGCCAAGGGCCCGCGGTCTCCTACGAGCAGTACTTC.

J is TRBJ1-5 and V is TRBV28; the D gene is possibly TRBD1 (6 bases). The ends were cut back, 6 bases at V and 9 bases at J, with 15 bases in the middle. Germline V CDR1 and CDR2: MDHEN, SYDVKM. This CDR3 is 13 amino acids long. The CDR3 DNA follows: TGTGCCAGCAGCTTAGGGGGGGCTGGGCCCCAGCATTTT. This encodes CASSLGGAGPQHF. Based on the CDR3 plus reference TRBV28 and TRBJ1-5, the full variable domain is DVKVTQSSRYLVKRTGEKVFLECVQDMDHENMFWYRQDPGLGLRLIYFSYDVKMKEKGDIPEGYSVSREKKERFSLILESASTNQTSMYLCASSLGGAGPQHFGDGTRLSIL.

The chain has TRBV7-2 and TRBJ2-1, with 9 bases lining up with TRBD2. V shed 5 bases, J shed 7 bases, and the junction held 9 bases outside the gene matches. This CDR3 has 15 amino acids. Germline CDR1 reads SGHTA; CDR2 reads FQGNSA. The CDR3 loop is CASSPGGSGSNEQFF. The DNA for the CDR3 is TGTGCCAGCAGCCCCGGGGGTAGCGGGAGTAATGAGCAGTTCTTC.

The table lists this clone with a few counts. The V call is TRBV4-2, the J call TRBJ2-1; D perhaps matches TRBD1 (6 bases). V was trimmed by 2 bases and J by 5 bases, leaving 13 bases between them. CDR3 length equals 15 residues. Germline lookup yields CDR1 LGHNA and CDR2 YNFKEQ. CDR3 sequence (DNA): TGTGCCAGCAGCCAAAACCCCGGACAGCACAATGAGCAGTTCTTC. Its translation: CASSQNPGQHNEQFF.

This clone has a handful of counts. The chain has TRBV4-3 and TRBJ2-5, with 9 bases fitting TRBD2. The J segment lost 4 bases and the V segment lost 1 base, leaving 4 bases of the junction unmatched. This CDR3 is built from 15 residues. Per germline, CDR1 LGHNA and CDR2 YSLEER. The CDR3 DNA follows: TGCGCCAGCAGCCAAGGTTATAGCGGGAGAGAGACCCAGTACTTC. Its protein product is CASSQGYSGRETQYF.

Here the CDR3 DNA reads TGTGCCAGCAGCCAGGGACTAGCGGGAGGAGGGGAGACCCAGTACTTC. This codes for CASSQGLAGGGETQYF. This chain links TRBV3-1 (or the pseudogene TRBV3-2) with TRBJ2-5; 15 bases are shared with TRBD2. The length of the CDR3 is 16 residues. Germline CDR1 reads LGHDT; CDR2 reads YNNKEL (reference sequence). The junction had 4 bases not matched to a gene; V was cut back by 3 bases and J by 5 bases.

The chain links TRBV7-6 to TRBJ1-1; no clear D gene. There are 15 residues in the CDR3. Germline loops: CDR1 SGHVS, CDR2 FNYEAQ. V was trimmed by 1 base and J by 6 bases, leaving 15 bases between them. In DNA form, the CDR3 reads TGTGCCAGCAGCTTAGTGGTTGGGGAGGGCGCTGAAGCTTTCTTT. Translated, it gives CASSLVVGEGAEAFF.

The gene calls are TRBV7-2 and TRBJ1-2, with D possibly being TRBD1 (5 bases). The germline CDR1 and CDR2 sequences are SGHTA and FQGNSA. The CDR3 runs to 13 residues. Between the trimmed V and J ends, which lost 5 bases and 4 bases, there was a span of 11 bases. CDR3: CASSRQGLYGYTF. In DNA form, the CDR3 reads TGTGCCAGCAGCCGGCAGGGACTCTATGGCTACACCTTC.

The rearrangement uses TRBV4-3 and TRBJ2-2; 7 bases align to TRBD1. Losses at the gene ends were 11 bases for V and 2 bases for J; bases not matched to a gene: 17. The CDR3 loop spans 17 amino acids. The germline V gene has CDR1 LGHNA and CDR2 YSLEER. CDR3 sequence reads: CASSEGFHRGNTGELFF. The CDR3 DNA reads as TGCGCCTCTTCCGAAGGTTTTCACAGGGGAAACACCGGGGAGCTGTTTTTT.

The chain recombines TRBV29-1 with TRBJ1-1; D is ambiguous. V gave up 4 bases and J gave up 3 bases, with 15 bases separating them. The CDR3 has 14 residues. Germline V CDR1 and CDR2: SQVTM, ANQGSEA. In DNA, the CDR3 is TGCAGCGTTGCGGTAGGGAGCAGAGACACTGAAGCTTTCTTT. It yields the protein CSVAVGSRDTEAFF.

The J gene is TRBJ1-2, the V gene TRBV9; no clear D. Germline V CDR1 and CDR2: SGDLS, YYNGEE. The CDR3 totals 14 residues. V was clipped by 3 bases and J by 3 bases, with 12 bases between them. DNA for the CDR3: TGTGCCAGCAGCGGCGAACAGACCTACTATGGCTACACCTTC. Amino acids: CASSGEQTYYGYTF.

The chain uses TRBV11-2 and TRBJ2-1; weak D call: TRBD2 (5 bases). Germline CDR1 SGHAT, CDR2 FQNNGV. The CDR3 runs 14 residues. Trimming took 2 bases from V and 7 from J, leaving 12 bases between them. The CDR3 nucleotides are TGTGCCAGCAGCTTATCATTACTAGGAAATGAGCAGTTCTTC. Amino acid sequence: CASSLSLLGNEQFF.

The rearrangement links TRBV10-3 to TRBJ2-1; TRBD2 agrees at 11 bases. Trimming took 10 bases from V and 7 from J; bases not matched to a gene: 9. The CDR3 loop spans 14 amino acids. CDR1 is ENHRY, CDR2 SYGVKD, per germline. The CDR3 coding sequence is TGTGCCACCCTTAGCGGGAGGGCCAAGAATGAGCAGTTCTTC. This codes for CATLSGRAKNEQFF.

The V and J genes are TRBV18 and TRBJ2-7, with 7 bases that match TRBD1. Per the germline V gene, CDR1 is KGHSH and CDR2 is LQKENI. V shed 3 bases, J shed 7 bases, and the junction held 12 bases outside the gene matches. This CDR3 comprises 15 residues. This CDR3 is CASSPSWDSGREQYF. The DNA of the CDR3 is TGTGCCAGCTCACCTAGCTGGGACAGCGGTCGAGAGCAGTACTTC.

The chain combines TRBV4-3 with TRBJ2-5; TRBD2 aligns across 9 bases. CDR3 length equals 15 residues. CDR1 is LGHNA, CDR2 YSLEER, per germline. V trimming: 0 bases; J trimming: 7 bases; junction bases outside the gene matches: 6. The CDR3 loop reads CASSQDLAGSVTQYF. The CDR3 coding sequence is TGCGCCAGCAGCCAAGACCTAGCGGGGTCAGTGACCCAGTACTTC.